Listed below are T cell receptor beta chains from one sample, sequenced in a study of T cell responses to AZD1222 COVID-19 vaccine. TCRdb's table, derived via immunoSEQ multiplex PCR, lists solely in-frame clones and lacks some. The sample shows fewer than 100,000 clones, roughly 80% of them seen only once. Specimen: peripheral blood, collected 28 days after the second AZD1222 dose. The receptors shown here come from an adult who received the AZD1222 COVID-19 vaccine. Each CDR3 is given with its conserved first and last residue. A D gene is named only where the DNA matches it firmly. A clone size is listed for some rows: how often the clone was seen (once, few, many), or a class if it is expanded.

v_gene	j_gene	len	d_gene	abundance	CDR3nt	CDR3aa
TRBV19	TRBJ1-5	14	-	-	TGTGCCAGTAGTGGTATCGAGGGAAGTCAGCCCCAGCATTTT	CASSGIEGSQPQHF
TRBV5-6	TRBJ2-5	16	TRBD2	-	TGTGCCAGCAGCTTGGCCTTGGCTAGCGGTGAAGAGACCCAGTACTTC	CASSLALASGEETQYF
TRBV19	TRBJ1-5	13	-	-	TGTGCCAGTAGGGGGGTGGCCAATCAGCCCCAGCATTTT	CASRGVANQPQHF
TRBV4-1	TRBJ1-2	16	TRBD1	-	TGCGCCAGCAGCCCCGGACAGGGGGGGACTAACTATGGCTACACCTTC	CASSPGQGGTNYGYTF
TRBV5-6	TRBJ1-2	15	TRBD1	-	TGTGCCAGCAGCCTGGGACAGGGGGCGATCTATGGCTACACCTTC	CASSLGQGAIYGYTF
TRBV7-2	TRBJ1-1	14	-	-	TGTGCCAGCAGCCAATTGTTCAAGAACACTGAAGCTTTCTTT	CASSQLFKNTEAFF
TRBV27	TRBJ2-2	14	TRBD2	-	TGTGCCAGCAGTTCTGGACTAGCTTCATCTGAGCTGTTTTTT	CASSSGLASSELFF
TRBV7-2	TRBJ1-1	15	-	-	TGTGCCAGCAGCTTAGTGGGAGATCCGAACACTGAAGCTTTCTTT	CASSLVGDPNTEAFF
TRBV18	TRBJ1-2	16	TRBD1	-	TGTGCCAGCTCACCACAGGGGGCGAGTTTTAACTATGGCTACACCTTC	CASSPQGASFNYGYTF
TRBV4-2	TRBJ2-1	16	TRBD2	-	TGTGCCAGCAGCCAAGACTCGGCTAGCGGGAGAAATGAGCAGTTCTTC	CASSQDSASGRNEQFF
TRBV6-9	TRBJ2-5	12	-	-	TGTGCCAGCAGTTTCGTAGGAGAGACCCAGTACTTC	CASSFVGETQYF
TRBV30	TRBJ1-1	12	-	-	TGTGCCTGGAGTGTACTAGGGGACGAAGCTTTCTTT	CAWSVLGDEAFF
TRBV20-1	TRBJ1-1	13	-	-	TGCAGTGCCAGTAGCTATCAGAACACTGAAGCTTTCTTT	CSASSYQNTEAFF
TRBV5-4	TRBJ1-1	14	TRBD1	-	TGTGCCAGCAGCATACAGGGGGCCGCCACTGAAGCTTTCTTT	CASSIQGAATEAFF
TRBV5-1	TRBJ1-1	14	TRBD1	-	TGCGCCAGCAGCTTGGGGACAGGGTTCACTGAAGCTTTCTTT	CASSLGTGFTEAFF
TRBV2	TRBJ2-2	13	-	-	TGTGCCAGCCAAAACGCGAACACCGGGGAGCTGTTTTTT	CASQNANTGELFF
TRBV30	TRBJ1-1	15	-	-	TGTGCCTGGGCCCTGGGGAGGGGGAGGAACACTGAAGCTTTCTTT	CAWALGRGRNTEAFF
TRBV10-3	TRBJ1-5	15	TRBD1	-	TGTGCCATCAGTATCTCAGGGGGGAGCAATCAGCCCCAGCATTTT	CAISISGGSNQPQHF
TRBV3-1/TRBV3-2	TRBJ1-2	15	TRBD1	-	TGTGCCAGCAGCCAAGACGGACAGGGGTCTAGAAGCTACACCTTC	CASSQDGQGSRSYTF
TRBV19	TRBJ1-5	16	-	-	TGTGCCAGTAGTATAGAAGGACAGAATAGCAATCAGCCCCAGCATTTT	CASSIEGQNSNQPQHF
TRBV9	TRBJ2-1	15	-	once	TGTGCCAGCAGCGTAGGAGGGGGCTCCTACAATGAGCAGTTCTTC	CASSVGGGSYNEQFF
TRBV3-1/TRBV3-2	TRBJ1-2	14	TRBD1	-	TGTGCCAGCAGTCTGACAGGGGTCGGGTATGGCTACACCTTC	CASSLTGVGYGYTF
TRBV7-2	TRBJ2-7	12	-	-	TGTGCCAGCAGCTTAGCAGTCTACGAGCAGTACTTC	CASSLAVYEQYF
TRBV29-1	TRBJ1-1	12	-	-	TGCAGCGTTAGGGGGGCCAACACTGAAGCTTTCTTT	CSVRGANTEAFF
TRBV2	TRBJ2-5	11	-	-	TGTGCCAGCAGTGAATTGAGGGCCCAGTACTTC	CASSELRAQYF
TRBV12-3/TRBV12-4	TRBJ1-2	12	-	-	TGTGCCAGCGTTGGTTCGGGGTATGGCTACACCTTC	CASVGSGYGYTF
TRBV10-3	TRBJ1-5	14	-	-	TGTGCCATCAGTGACAGGGACGTGAGTCAGCCCCAGCATTTT	CAISDRDVSQPQHF
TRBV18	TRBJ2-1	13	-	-	TGTGCCAGCTCACCACCGACCGGAAATGAGCAGTTCTTC	CASSPPTGNEQFF
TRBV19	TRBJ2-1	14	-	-	TGTGCCAGTAGTTCCCAAAGAGGGAGTGATGAGCAGTTCTTC	CASSSQRGSDEQFF
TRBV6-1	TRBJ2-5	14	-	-	TGTGCCAGCAGTGAATTTGACGGGCAAGAGACCCAGTACTTC	CASSEFDGQETQYF
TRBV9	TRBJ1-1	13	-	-	TGTGCCAGCAGCGTAGGGGGGAGGCTTGAAGCTTTCTTT	CASSVGGRLEAFF
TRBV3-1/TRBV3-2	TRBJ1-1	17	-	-	TGTGCCAGCAGCCAAGATTTTTTCGGGGACGGGGGCACTGAAGCTTTCTTT	CASSQDFFGDGGTEAFF
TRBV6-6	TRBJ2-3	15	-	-	TGTGCCAGCAGGGACACTCAGTTAATCACAGATACGCAGTATTTT	CASRDTQLITDTQYF
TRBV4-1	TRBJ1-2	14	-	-	TGCGCCAGCAGAAATCCAGGGCGGGCCGATGGCTACACCTTC	CASRNPGRADGYTF
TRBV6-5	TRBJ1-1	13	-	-	TGTGCCAGCAGCCCGGTCCCGCACACTGAAGCTTTCTTT	CASSPVPHTEAFF